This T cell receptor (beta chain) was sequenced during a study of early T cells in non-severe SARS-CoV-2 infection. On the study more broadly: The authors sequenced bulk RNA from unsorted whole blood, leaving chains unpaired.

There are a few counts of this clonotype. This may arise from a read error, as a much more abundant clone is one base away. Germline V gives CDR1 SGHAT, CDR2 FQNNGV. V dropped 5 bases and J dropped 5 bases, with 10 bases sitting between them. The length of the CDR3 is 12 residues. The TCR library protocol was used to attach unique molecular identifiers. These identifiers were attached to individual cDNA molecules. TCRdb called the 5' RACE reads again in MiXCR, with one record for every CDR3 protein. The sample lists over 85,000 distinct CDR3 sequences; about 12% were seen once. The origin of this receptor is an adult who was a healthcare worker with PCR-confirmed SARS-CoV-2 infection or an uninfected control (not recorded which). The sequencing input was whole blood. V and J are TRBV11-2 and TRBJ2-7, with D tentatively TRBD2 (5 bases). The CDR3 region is CASSITRNEQYF. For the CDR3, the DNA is TGTGCCAGCAGCATTACTAGGAACGAGCAGTACTTC.